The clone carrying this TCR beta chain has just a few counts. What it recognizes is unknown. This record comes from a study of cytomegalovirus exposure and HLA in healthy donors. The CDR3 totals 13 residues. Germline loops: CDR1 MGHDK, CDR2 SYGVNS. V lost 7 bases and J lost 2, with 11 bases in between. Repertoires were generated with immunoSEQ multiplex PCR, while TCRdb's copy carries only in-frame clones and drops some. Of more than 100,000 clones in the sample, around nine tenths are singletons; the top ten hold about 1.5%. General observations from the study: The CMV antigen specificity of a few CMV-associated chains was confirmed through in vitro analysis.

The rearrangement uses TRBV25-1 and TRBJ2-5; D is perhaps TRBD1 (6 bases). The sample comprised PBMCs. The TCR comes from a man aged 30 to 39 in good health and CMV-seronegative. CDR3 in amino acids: CASNREIQETQYF. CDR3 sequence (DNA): TGTGCCAGCAACAGGGAAATACAAGAGACCCAGTACTTC.